These 24 T cell receptor beta chains were all obtained from the same sample, sequenced in a study of T-cell memory formation after mild COVID-19. TCRdb re-called the 5' RACE reads through MiXCR, storing one row per CDR3 protein. Among about 560,000 distinct CDR3 sequences listed, roughly 17% were seen once. Sequences were obtained from PBMCs or a T cell subset sorted from them (not recorded which). Source of these receptors: an adult woman who had mild COVID-19 (a few samples of this study predate the infection). Cell type and time point are not known.

This clonotype was counted a few times. The chain couples TRBV20-1 to TRBJ2-5; 11 positions agree with TRBD2. The germline V gene has CDR1 DFQATT and CDR2 SNEGSKA (reference sequence). This CDR3 is 18 amino acids long. V dropped 1 base and J dropped 5; count of bases not matched to a gene: 15. CDR3 DNA: TGCAGTGCTAGAGGAGAGCCCTTTACTAGCGGGAGAAGTGAGACCCAGTACTTC. Its translation is CSARGEPFTSGRSETQYF.

The rearrangement joins TRBV20-1 to TRBJ1-1; 9 nucleotides match TRBD1. CDR3 length equals 13 residues. Per the germline V gene, CDR1 is DFQATT and CDR2 is SNEGSKA (reference sequence). V shed 4 bases, J shed 5 bases, and the junction held 5 bases outside the gene matches. CDR3 protein: CSAKQGARTEAFF. The CDR3 region has the DNA TGCAGTGCTAAACAGGGGGCGCGGACTGAAGCTTTCTTT.

The rearrangement links TRBV30 to TRBJ1-4; no clear D gene. Trimming shortened V by 2 bases and J by 5 bases, and 9 bases separated the two germline ends. CDR3 length equals 13 residues. From germline, CDR1 is GTSNPN and CDR2 SVGIG (reference sequence). The chain's CDR3 is CAWSPQANEKLFF. CDR3 coding DNA: TGTGCCTGGAGTCCCCAAGCAAATGAAAAACTGTTTTTT. Drawing the rest from reference TRBV30 and TRBJ1-4, the complete variable domain is SQTIHQWPATLVQPVGSPLSLECTVEGTSNPNLYWYRQAAGRGLQLLFYSVGIGQISSEVPQNLSASRPQDRQFILSSKKLLLSDSGFYLCAWSPQANEKLFFGSGTQLSVL.

This clonotype was detected a few times. This rearrangement joins TRBV7-9 to TRBJ2-3, with TRBD2 as a possible D gene (5 bases). Germline CDR1 reads SEHNR; CDR2 reads FQNEAQ (reference sequence). CDR3 length equals 16 residues. The V end was cut by 1 base, the J end by 1 base, with 12 bases between. For the CDR3, the DNA is TGTGCCAGCAGCTTAGGGACTCTACGGGGCACAGATACGCAGTATTTT. Its translation: CASSLGTLRGTDTQYF.

The rearrangement links TRBV5-1 to TRBJ1-2, with 8 bases identical to TRBD1. J was trimmed by 4 bases and V by 0 bases; bases with no gene match: 5. Germline CDR1 is SGHRS and CDR2 is YFSETQ. This CDR3 is 15 amino acids long. For the CDR3, the DNA is TGCGCCAGCAGCTTGGACAGGGGGGCGGGCTATGGCTACACCTTC. Encoded protein: CASSLDRGAGYGYTF.

V and J are TRBV7-9 and TRBJ2-7; D not certain. Germline-derived CDR1 and CDR2 are SEHNR and FQNEAQ (reference sequence). There are 12 residues in the CDR3. V was pared by 5 bases and J by 5 bases, with 10 bases between. In nucleotides, the CDR3 is TGTGCCAGCAGCCTGCCCTTTGACGAGCAGTACTTC. Its translation is CASSLPFDEQYF.

The rearrangement uses TRBV24-1 and TRBJ1-1, with 9 nucleotides matching TRBD1. Germline V CDR1 and CDR2: KGHDR, SFDVKD. The CDR3 sequence is 14 residues long. J lost 1 base, V lost 8 bases, and 4 bases had no gene match. The CDR3 coding sequence is TGTGCCACCAAGGACAGGGGCGAGAACACTGAAGCTTTCTTT. Translated, it gives CATKDRGENTEAFF.

This clonotype was detected a few times. The chain carries TRBV18 and TRBJ2-2; D unclear. Trimming shortened V by 1 base and J by 3 bases, and 3 bases separated the two germline ends. The CDR3 covers 13 residues. CDR1 KGHSH and CDR2 LQKENI come from the germline V gene. The CDR3 is CASSPQDTGELFF. As DNA, the CDR3 is TGTGCCAGCTCACCACAAGACACCGGGGAGCTGTTTTTT.

This clonotype was counted between two and nine times. This chain connects TRBV12-3 or TRBV12-4 to TRBJ2-7; 8 bases match TRBD1. This CDR3 is built from 16 residues. J gave up 4 bases and V 5 bases, and 13 bases lay outside the gene matches. CDR3 in DNA: TGTGCCAGCAGTCCGACCCTGGACAGGGCTGAGTACGAGCAGTACTTC. Amino acid sequence: CASSPTLDRAEYEQYF.

The chain recombines TRBV7-2 with TRBJ2-1; 7 bases are shared with TRBD2. CDR1 is SGHTA, CDR2 FQGNSA, per germline. The CDR3 contains 17 residues. After removal of 0 bases from V and 4 bases from J, the junction contained 9 bases not matched to a gene. The CDR3 DNA sequence: TGTGCCAGCAGCTTAGCGCTGGCGGGAGCAAGGTACAATGAGCAGTTCTTC. Its translation is CASSLALAGARYNEQFF.

This chain connects TRBV7-2 to TRBJ1-2; D not certain. Germline values: CDR1 SGHTA, CDR2 FQGNSA. Deletions cut 1 base from V and 7 bases from J, with 4 bases between. CDR3 length equals 11 residues. The CDR3 DNA reads as TGTGCCAGCAGCTTAGTAAGTGGCTACACCTTC. Protein product: CASSLVSGYTF.

This clonotype was detected only a few times. The chain is built from TRBV29-1 and TRBJ2-7; 8 nucleotides line up with TRBD1. The CDR3 covers 14 residues. Germline V gene sequence: CDR1 SQVTM, CDR2 ANQGSEA. V lost 6 bases to trimming and J lost 1 base; unmatched junction nucleotides: 8. The CDR3 region is CSVAGQGTSYEQYF. DNA of the CDR3: TGCAGCGTCGCCGGACAGGGAACGTCCTACGAGCAGTACTTC.

V usage is TRBV6-6 and J usage is TRBJ2-7, with 14 bases identical to TRBD2. The CDR3 length is 15 residues. V lost 5 bases to trimming and J lost 3 bases; unmatched junction nucleotides: 3. Germline V CDR1 and CDR2: MNHNY, SVGAGI (reference sequence). The CDR3 here is CASSRLAGGLYEQYF. CDR3 coding DNA: TGTGCCAGCAGTCGACTAGCGGGGGGGCTCTACGAGCAGTACTTC.

V is TRBV6-2 or TRBV6-3 and J is TRBJ1-5; the match to TRBD1 covers 10 bases. This CDR3 has 17 amino acids. V shed 7 bases and J 4 bases; nucleotides not matched to a gene: 13. The germline V gene encodes CDR1 MNHEY and CDR2 SVGEGT. The CDR3, as DNA: TGTGCCAGCACCAAGGGGACAGGGGAGAAGTGGAATCAGCCCCAGCATTTT. It yields the protein CASTKGTGEKWNQPQHF.

This clonotype was seen many times. The chain employs TRBV5-1 and TRBJ2-3; D not resolved. V shed 0 bases and J shed 1 base, with 6 bases lying between them. The CDR3 sequence is 14 residues long. CDR1 and CDR2 from the germline V gene are SGHRS and YFSETQ. In DNA, the CDR3 is TGCGCCAGCAGCTTGGCACACCGCACAGATACGCAGTATTTT. It is translated as CASSLAHRTDTQYF.

This sequence joins TRBV29-1 and TRBJ1-1; D gene unclear. CDR3 length: 12 amino acids. Germline CDR1 and CDR2: SQVTM and ANQGSEA. The CDR3 is CSGHVVNTEAFF. Written as DNA, the CDR3 is TGCAGTGGGCATGTGGTTAACACTGAAGCTTTCTTT.

This chain joins TRBV20-1 and TRBJ1-1; TRBD1 agrees at 7 bases. The CDR3 spans 16 residues. Looked up from germline, CDR1 is DFQATT and CDR2 is SNEGSKA (reference sequence). V dropped 0 bases and J dropped 2; count of bases not matched to a gene: 9. The CDR3 is CSARDQGDNLNTEAFF. The CDR3 DNA is TGCAGTGCTAGAGATCAGGGGGACAACCTTAACACTGAAGCTTTCTTT.

This clonotype was recorded a few times. The chain links TRBV20-1 to TRBJ1-5; D gene ambiguous. The CDR3 loop spans 12 amino acids. V was cut by 5 bases and J by 3 bases, with 8 bases left in between. Germline-derived CDR1 and CDR2 are DFQATT and SNEGSKA (reference sequence). The CDR3 DNA reads as TGCAGTGCTGGGCAGAACAATCAGCCCCAGCATTTT. It specifies CSAGQNNQPQHF.

The CDR3: CATSDHLRDKETQYF. In DNA, the CDR3 is TGTGCCACCAGTGATCACTTGCGCGACAAAGAGACCCAGTACTTC. The chain combines TRBV24-1 with TRBJ2-5; no reliable D call. Germline loops: CDR1 KGHDR, CDR2 SFDVKD. The V end lost 3 bases, the J end lost 3 bases, and 13 bases lay between the germline ends. This CDR3 is 15 amino acids long.

This sequence joins TRBV14 and TRBJ2-5; 9 bases map to TRBD1. The CDR3 runs 16 residues. Germline CDR1 is SGHDN and CDR2 is FVKESK. Trimming at V came to 0 bases and at J to 1 base, leaving 3 bases not matched to a gene. CDR3 in DNA: TGTGCCAGCAGCCAAGATCACAGGGGGCCCCAAGAGACCCAGTACTTC. It yields the protein CASSQDHRGPQETQYF.

This clonotype was recorded a few times. The DNA of the CDR3 is TGTGCCTGGAGGCACAAAGTGGGACAGGGAAGCTATGGCTACACCTTC. As protein: CAWRHKVGQGSYGYTF. The V gene is TRBV30, the J gene TRBJ1-2, with 9 bases identical to TRBD1. This CDR3 spans 16 amino acids. CDR1 and CDR2 from the germline V gene are GTSNPN and SVGIG (reference sequence). After removal of 3 bases from V and 4 bases from J, the junction contained 12 bases not matched to a gene.

This clonotype came up a few times. CDR3: CASSQRRRVEEQYF. CDR3 nucleotide sequence: TGTGCCAGCAGCCAACGGCGAAGGGTAGAGGAGCAGTACTTC. The chain uses TRBV3-1 and TRBJ2-7; D gene uncertain. V was pared by 2 bases and J by 7 bases, with 15 bases between. CDR1 is LGHDT, CDR2 YNNKEL, per germline (reference sequence). The CDR3 runs 14 residues.

The chain joins TRBV9 to TRBJ2-7, with D perhaps matching TRBD1 (6 bases). The germline CDR1 and CDR2 sequences are SGDLS and YYNGEE. V lost 0 bases and J 1 base, leaving 17 bases between the germline ends. This CDR3 contains 17 residues. In nucleotides, the CDR3 is TGTGCCAGCAGCGTAGGTGCAGGGGACAAATCTTCCTACGAGCAGTACTTC. Amino acids: CASSVGAGDKSSYEQYF.

This clonotype was found many times. The rearrangement uses TRBV5-1 and TRBJ1-6; 9 bases fit TRBD1. The CDR3 spans 14 residues. The germline gives CDR1 SGHRS, CDR2 YFSETQ. The J segment lost 7 bases and the V segment lost 7 bases, leaving 6 bases of the junction unmatched. The CDR3 sequence is CASGRDRVNSPLHF. The CDR3 nucleotides are TGCGCCAGCGGCCGGGACAGGGTGAATTCACCCCTCCACTTT.